This entry features one TCR beta chain sequence. Its specificity is unknown. Trimming removed 0 bases at V and 5 bases at J, with 12 bases between. This CDR3 is 14 amino acids long. Germline values: CDR1 SGHRS, CDR2 YFSETQ. TCRdb analysed the 5' RACE reads with MiXCR anew, one entry per CDR3 protein. The sample shows a few hundred thousand distinct CDR3 sequences, 9.6% of them seen only once. This record belongs to a study of identical twins. Study-level results: Memory repertoires showed no such pattern, whereas abundant cord blood beta clonotypes carried fewer insertions.

This sample also appeared in a second study, on yellow fever vaccine responses in identical twins.

Sequencing used PBMCs. The chain recombines TRBV5-1 with TRBJ2-7; D could derive from TRBD1 or TRBD2 (6 bases each). The sequence came from a woman under 30 in good health. As DNA, the CDR3 is TGCGCCAGCAGCTTGGAGGGGGGCGGCAACGAGCAGTACTTC. Encoded protein: CASSLEGGGNEQYF.